This T cell receptor (beta chain) derives from a study of CD8+ T cells in alopecia areata (dated by TCRdb to the late 2010s). As for the study more broadly: The treated patients, all with moderate-to-severe alopecia areata, were enrolled in an open-label pilot trial of oral tofacitinib given at 5 to 10 mg twice daily. Tofacitinib was administered for 6 to 18 months, and 6 months of follow-up off drug were then conducted to assess delayed response and recurrence. Disease severity in treated patients was measured with the SALT score, which quantifies the percentage of affected scalp surface area. To study T cell clonal expansion in alopecia areata, the researchers applied high-throughput TCRbeta sequencing to both the C3H/HeJ mouse model and human patients. In humans, TCRbeta sequencing was performed on scalp tissue and on sorted CD4+ and CD8+ peripheral blood T cells from healthy controls and from patients with patchy or totalis/universalis alopecia areata. Biopsies were taken from tofacitinib-treated patients at baseline and at 4 and 24 weeks of treatment, and a later scalp biopsy was taken in several of the tofacitinib-treated patients. Clonality in the scalp was compared among normal scalp (n=4), patchy alopecia areata scalp (n=8), and alopecia totalis/universalis scalp (n=8). RNA came from the PAXgene miRNA kit for fixed scalp, the miRNeasy kit for PBMCs, and the RNeasy kit for mouse skin. immunoSEQ multiplex PCR using 35 Vbeta forward primers and 13 Jbeta reverse primers was used to amplify TCRbeta CDR3 regions. The paper's findings and limits, for the study overall: Scalp clonality and the number of expanded CD8+ clones among the top 100 scalp clones were significantly decreased by tofacitinib. Resident alphabeta T cells in normal human skin are also sequenced, complicating scalp TCR repertoire analysis, unlike mouse skin dominated by gammadelta T cells. Shared TCR sequences between patients were less evident than in mice, which may be partly attributable to HLA diversity in the patient population. Many expanded lesional clones persisted in scalp and blood during tofacitinib treatment, which may partly explain relapse after stopping treatment. Because the treated cohort was small and included a single nonresponder, larger studies are needed to assess links between baseline CD8+ expansion and response. Compared with normal scalp, lesional scalp, particularly in alopecia totalis/universalis, had higher clonality and more expanded CD8+ clones, which suggests antigenic drive.

CDR1 and CDR2 (SGDLS, YYNGEE) derive from the germline V gene. The germline ends are 15 bases apart after V is trimmed by 4 bases and J by 0 bases. The CDR3 runs 16 residues from the cysteine to the phenylalanine. Only the CDR3 region is kept as DNA, spanning 48 bases read in frame from base 1. The intended sense of this specimen's time point label: 4 weeks on oral tofacitinib. The intended sense of this specimen's treatment or condition label: oral pan-JAK inhibitor, 5-10 mg twice daily. Lesional scalp punch biopsies and peripheral blood were obtained from alopecia areata patients. PBMCs were isolated by density centrifugation and stained for CD3, CD4 and CD8, after which CD4+ and CD8+ T cells were sorted on a FACSAria. The library came from the immunoSEQ multiplex PCR assay. To provide template for TCR sequencing, every sample had RNA extracted and reverse transcribed into cDNA. First-strand cDNA was synthesized with SuperScript III using a 2:1 mix of oligo-dT and random hexamers. Amplification bias was assessed with a synthetic immune receptor repertoire, and residual bias was removed computationally. In the original analysis: Raw reads were preprocessed to remove errors, and CDR3 was defined by IMGT conventions from the conserved cysteine to phenylalanine. Clonality was computed by normalizing Shannon entropy by log2 of the number of productive unique TCRs and subtracting the result from 1. Scalp TCRbeta sequences were cross-referenced with sorted blood CD4 and CD8 repertoires so that the CD4 or CD8 identity of scalp clones could be inferred. Here the immuneACCESS table is served through TCRdb, limited to in-frame sequences with V and J called. Missing clones are a known gap in these copies; in checked studies unresolved V genes cover under half, and the rest lacks a known reason. V and J calls and clone size are as listed in that table; D and trimming were resolved from the DNA. In all, the sample holds about 140,000 clones, and about 88% of those were seen once. The top ten constitute less than 15% of the sample.

This clone appeared many times. This clone's antigen is unknown. Base qualities are not provided; no much larger clone lies one nucleotide away. This specimen consisted of CD8+ T cells sorted from blood, obtained at week 4, from a patient treated with tofacitinib. The sequence joins TRBV9 to TRBJ2-3, with TRBD2 tentatively as D gene (5 bases match). The TCR originated in a human donor with alopecia areata. CDR3 reads: CASSTLGGSSTDTQYF. The nucleotide sequence reads TGTGCCAGCAGCACGCTCGGAGGCTCTAGCACAGATACGCAGTATTTT.